One T cell receptor beta chain is described in this entry. Its matching antigen is unknown. This CDR3 is also generated by other DNA sequences in the sample. Here immunoSEQ multiplex PCR was the method, and the copy in TCRdb shows in-frame clones only, minus some. The profile shows 120,000 or so clones, approximately 90% of them singletons. The sample originates from a study of T cell responses to AZD1222 COVID-19 vaccine. The study, taken as a whole, reports: Donors skewed white British and female; clonal diversity was possibly underestimated. AZD1222 recipients seropositive at baseline numbered only 5 or 6. Dominant at 160-218 and 743-854, vaccine-associated CD4 TCRs also spanned spike.

This CDR3 is 13 amino acids long. The germline V gene has CDR1 SGHKS and CDR2 YYEKEE (reference sequence). Trimming cost V 4 bases and J 7 bases, with 12 bases left between them. Sequencing was performed on peripheral blood, taken on day 0 of AZD1222 vaccination. The clonotype originates from an adult in good health. The V and J genes are TRBV5-5 and TRBJ1-5, with D possibly matching TRBD1 (5 bases). The CDR3 reads CASSLLWDQPQHF. Written as DNA, the CDR3 is TGTGCCAGCAGCCTTCTCTGGGACCAGCCCCAGCATTTT.